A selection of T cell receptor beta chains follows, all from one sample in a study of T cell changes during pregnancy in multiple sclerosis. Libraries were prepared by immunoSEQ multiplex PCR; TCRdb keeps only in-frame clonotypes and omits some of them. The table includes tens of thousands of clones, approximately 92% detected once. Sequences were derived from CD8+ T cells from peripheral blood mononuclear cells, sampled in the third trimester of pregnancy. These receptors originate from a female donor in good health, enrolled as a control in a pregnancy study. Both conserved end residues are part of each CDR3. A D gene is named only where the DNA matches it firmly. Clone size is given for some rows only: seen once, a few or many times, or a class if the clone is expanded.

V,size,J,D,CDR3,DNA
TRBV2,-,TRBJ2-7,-,CASSALDPGSYEQYF,TGTGCCAGCAGTGCCTTAGATCCCGGCTCCTACGAGCAGTACTTC
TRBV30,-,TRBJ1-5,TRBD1,CAWATGGNQPQHF,TGTGCCTGGGCCACAGGGGGCAATCAGCCCCAGCATTTT
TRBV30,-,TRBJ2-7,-,CAWTIGGTTYEQYF,TGTGCCTGGACCATTGGGGGGACCACCTACGAGCAGTACTTC
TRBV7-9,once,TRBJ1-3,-,CASSFAGNGNTIYF,TGTGCCAGCAGCTTTGCAGGGAATGGAAACACCATATATTTT
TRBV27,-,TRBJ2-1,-,CASSEGGEQFF,TGTGCCAGCAGTGAGGGAGGTGAGCAGTTCTTC
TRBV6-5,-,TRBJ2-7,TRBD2,CASRERGVYEQYF,TGTGCCAGCCGTGAGCGGGGGGTCTACGAGCAGTACTTC
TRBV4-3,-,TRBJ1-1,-,CASSQDLARYTEAFF,TGCGCCAGCAGCCAAGATTTGGCCAGATACACTGAAGCTTTCTTT
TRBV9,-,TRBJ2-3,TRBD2,CASRRLAGGLDTDTQYF,TGTGCCAGCAGAAGACTAGCGGGGGGGTTAGACACAGATACGCAGTATTTT
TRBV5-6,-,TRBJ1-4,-,CASSWADDEKLFF,TGTGCCAGCAGCTGGGCTGATGATGAAAAACTGTTTTTT
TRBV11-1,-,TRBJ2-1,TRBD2,CASSPTIAGSIYNEQFF,TGTGCCAGCAGCCCGACTATAGCGGGGTCGATCTACAATGAGCAGTTCTTC
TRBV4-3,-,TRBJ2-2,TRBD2,CASSQGLAGNTGELFF,TGCGCCAGCAGCCAAGGGCTAGCGGGGAACACCGGGGAGCTGTTTTTT
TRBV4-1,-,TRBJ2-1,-,CASQNRTSYNEQFF,TGCGCCAGCCAGAACAGGACCTCCTACAATGAGCAGTTCTTC
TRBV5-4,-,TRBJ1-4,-,CASSSDRSPIEKLFF,TGTGCCAGCAGCTCCGACAGATCTCCTATTGAAAAACTGTTTTTT
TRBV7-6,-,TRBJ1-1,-,CASSLGGFNTEAFF,TGTGCCAGCAGCTTAGGAGGTTTTAACACTGAAGCTTTCTTT
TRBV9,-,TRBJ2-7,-,CASSEEGSRGSYEQYF,TGTGCCAGCAGCGAGGAGGGCTCTCGGGGCTCCTACGAGCAGTACTTC
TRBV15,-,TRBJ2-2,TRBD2,CATSRDSGDTGELFF,TGTGCCACCAGCAGAGATAGCGGGGACACCGGGGAGCTGTTTTTT
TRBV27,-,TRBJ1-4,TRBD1,CASSSGTGGEKLFF,TGTGCCAGCAGTTCCGGGACAGGGGGCGAAAAACTGTTTTTT
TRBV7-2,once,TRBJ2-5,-,CASRRSGNQETQYF,TGTGCCAGCAGGCGGTCCGGGAACCAAGAGACCCAGTACTTC
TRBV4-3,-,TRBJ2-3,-,CASSQESHRTGTDTQYF,TGCGCCAGCAGCCAAGAATCTCACAGGACGGGCACAGATACGCAGTATTTT
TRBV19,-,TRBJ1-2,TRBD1,CASSIRRDRGGNYGYTF,TGTGCCAGTAGTATAAGGAGGGACAGGGGCGGTAACTATGGCTACACCTTC
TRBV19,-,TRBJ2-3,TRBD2,CASSILGLHTDTQYF,TGTGCCAGTAGTATTCTGGGACTACACACAGATACGCAGTATTTT
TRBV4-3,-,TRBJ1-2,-,CASSYRGLDGYTF,TGCGCCAGCAGTTACCGGGGATTAGATGGCTACACCTTC
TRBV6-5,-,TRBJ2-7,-,CASRKMDTTYEQYF,TGTGCCAGCAGGAAAATGGACACGACCTACGAGCAGTACTTC
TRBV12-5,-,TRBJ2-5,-,CASGLGSGWGKRPTGRAVQETQYF,TGTGCTAGTGGTTTGGGGTCAGGGTGGGGGAAGCGGCCTACAGGGCGGGCCGTCCAAGAGACCCAGTACTTC
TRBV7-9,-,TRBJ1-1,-,CASSFPAGMNTEAFF,TGTGCCAGCAGCTTCCCCGCAGGGATGAACACTGAAGCTTTCTTT
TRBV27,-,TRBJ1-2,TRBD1,CASSQGQGLYGYTF,TGTGCCAGCAGTCAGGGACAGGGCCTATATGGCTACACCTTC
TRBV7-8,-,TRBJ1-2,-,CASSPALGTSPTVHYGYTF,TGTGCCAGCAGCCCTGCTTTGGGGACAAGTCCTACAGTTCACTATGGCTACACCTTC
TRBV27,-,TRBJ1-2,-,CASSLYSGGDYGYTF,TGTGCCAGCAGTTTATATTCCGGGGGGGACTATGGCTACACCTTC
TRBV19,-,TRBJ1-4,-,CASSKQNEKLFF,TGTGCCAGTAGTAAACAGAATGAAAAACTGTTTTTT
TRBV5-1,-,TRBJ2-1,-,CASSLESQPPNEQFF,TGCGCCAGCAGCTTGGAATCACAACCTCCAAATGAGCAGTTCTTC
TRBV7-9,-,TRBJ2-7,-,CASSVRDSTYEQYF,TGTGCCAGCAGCGTGCGGGACAGCACCTACGAGCAGTACTTC
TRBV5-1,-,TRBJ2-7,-,CASSLGQLYEQYF,TGCGCCAGCAGCTTGGGACAGCTATACGAGCAGTACTTC
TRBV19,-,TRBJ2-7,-,CASSIAGNEQYF,TGTGCCAGTAGTATAGCGGGAAACGAGCAGTACTTC
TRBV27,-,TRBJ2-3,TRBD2,CASSLWASGGPSQYF,TGTGCCAGCAGTTTATGGGCTAGCGGGGGGCCTTCGCAGTATTTT
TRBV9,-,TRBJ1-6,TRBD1,CASSDLGQGNSPLHF,TGTGCCAGCAGCGATCTTGGACAGGGCAATTCACCCCTCCACTTT
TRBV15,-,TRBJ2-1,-,CATSRARGAINEQFF,TGTGCCACCAGCAGAGCCCGGGGGGCTATCAATGAGCAGTTCTTC
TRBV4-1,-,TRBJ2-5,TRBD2,CASKLAGGIQETQYF,TGCGCCAGCAAACTAGCGGGGGGTATCCAAGAGACCCAGTACTTC
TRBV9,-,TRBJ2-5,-,CASSPLRVSQYETQYF,TGTGCCAGCAGCCCCCTCAGGGTTTCCCAATATGAGACCCAGTACTTC
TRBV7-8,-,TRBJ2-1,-,CASSLESSYNEQFF,TGTGCCAGCAGCTTAGAGTCTAGCTACAATGAGCAGTTCTTC
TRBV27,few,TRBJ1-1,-,CASSPPGGWNTEAFF,TGTGCCAGCAGCCCTCCCGGGGGGTGGAACACTGAAGCTTTCTTT
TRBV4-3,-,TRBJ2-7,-,CASSRGGQGYEQYF,TGCGCCAGCAGCCGGGGGGGGCAGGGCTACGAGCAGTACTTC
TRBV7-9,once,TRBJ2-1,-,CASSRTGDNEQFF,TGTGCCAGCAGCCGAACCGGGGACAATGAGCAGTTCTTC
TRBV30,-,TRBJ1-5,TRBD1,CAWSVQGNQPQHF,TGTGCCTGGAGTGTACAGGGGAATCAGCCCCAGCATTTT
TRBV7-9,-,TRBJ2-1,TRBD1,CASSLERAGGHYNEQFF,TGTGCCAGCAGCTTAGAACGGGCAGGGGGACACTACAATGAGCAGTTCTTC
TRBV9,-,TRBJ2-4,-,CASSVSSSPGVDIQYF,TGTGCCAGCAGCGTCTCTAGCAGCCCGGGGGTAGACATTCAGTACTTC
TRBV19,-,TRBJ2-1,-,CASSILLPGGIFSTDEQFF,TGTGCCAGTAGTATCCTATTACCCGGAGGGATTTTTTCCACGGATGAGCAGTTCTTC